A single TCR beta chain is shown here with its context. This clonotype has at least ten counts. Its cognate antigen has yet to be identified. Per-nucleotide qualities are absent, and no much larger clonotype sits a single base away. The TCR beta CDR3 regions were amplified from the RNA transcripts. The first round of RT-PCR for the TCR CDR3 was performed with the HTBI primer set and the Qiagen OneStep RT-PCR kit. A second multiplex PCR round built the libraries, followed by size selection and purification. Paired-end sequencing of the libraries was performed with 100 bp reads on an Illumina HiSeq2000. In the source study's methods: SOAPnuke was used to process the raw data, throwing out any read that contained adapters or uncalled bases, had a mean Phred below 15, or lacked an exact constant-primer or identifier match. COPE v1.2.5 was used to merge the high-quality paired reads, and each unique nucleotide sequence was defined as a clonotype. MiTCR v1.1 was used to align the clonotypes against IMGT TRBV, TRBD and TRBJ reference segments. Analysis was restricted to V-J combinations with a frequency above 0.0001, which covered 99% to 99.2% of repertoires. A TCS score was defined as the ratio between F50 (clonal expansion) and ExV (chaos), using BLOSUM62-based TCRdist between CDR3 peptides within each V-J. Welch's t-statistics and random forest reduced around 520 V-J features to roughly 13, which were used in a naive Bayes classifier (R e1071). In-frame beta chains were kept once TCRdb had trimmed the public reads at Q25 with fastp and called clones with MiXCR. Each CDR3 protein gets just one entry, which takes the most common genes and DNA from the rows behind it. TCRdb's processing, not the authors' own work, is the source of the V and J calls. The sample includes about 410,000 distinct CDR3 sequences, with under 15% observed a single time. Clones ranked in the top ten supply approximately 13% of the sample.

This entry comes from a study of T cells in Graves' hyperthyroidism and ophthalmopathy (dated by TCRdb to between 2018 and 2021). Broadly, across the study: Peripheral blood was collected at initial diagnosis, before any treatment. To identify TCR V-J signatures that set the groups apart, the researchers used a discovery cohort of approximately 98 patients, made up of roughly 40 with Graves' ophthalmopathy and some 58 with stable Graves' hyperthyroidism. Prospective prediction of ophthalmopathy was tested in an independent validation cohort of some 19 hyperthyroidism patients and some 17 patients who later progressed to ophthalmopathy. The roughly 94 discovery patients were randomly split 7:3 into training and test sets. In more than 5 Graves' hyperthyroidism patients, the study also compared T-cell repertoires from thyroid tissue with T-cell repertoires from blood. After blood sampling, hyperthyroidism patients were treated with methimazole at a starting dose of 30 mg daily, and ophthalmopathy patients were treated with high-dose intravenous methylprednisolone. The paper reports TCR Vbeta CDR3 sequencing of 135 peripheral blood samples: approximately 41 ophthalmopathy, under 80 hyperthyroidism and approximately 17 progressor patients.

General study outcomes and caveats: Sample size was not statistically predetermined, and blinding of investigators to group allocation was not performed. Most expanded thyroid clonotypes (frequency above 0.001) were also found in blood, which suggests that blood repertoires may mirror thyroid immune responses. A model built on a 13 V-J signature distinguished ophthalmopathy from stable hyperthyroidism, reaching roughly 88% sensitivity and around 81% specificity in cross-validation and 80%/75% in testing. In validation, the model predicted progression to ophthalmopathy a median of about 5.9 months before onset, with roughly 68% sensitivity and about 75% specificity.

In the ophthalmopathy patients, disease was moderately to severely active, with a Clinical Activity Score of 3 or more, a NOSPECS grade of 4 or more, and a duration of less than 3 months. Exclusion was applied to patients with uncontrolled infections, other autoimmune diseases, pregnancy or lactation. Diagnoses relied on clinical symptoms, serum thyroxine and TRAb, thyroid ultrasound and orbital computed tomography. Ficoll-Paque density gradient centrifugation was used to isolate PBMCs from 9.5 to 10 ml of fresh peripheral blood. Total RNA was extracted with Trizol reagent, and quality was checked on an Agilent 2100 Bioanalyzer. Clipping removes 4 bases from V and 3 bases from J, with 16 as the unmatched junction base count. The germline V gene (reference sequence) gives CDR1 as MNHEY and CDR2 as SMNVEV. The CDR3 has 19 amino acids, counting the end cysteine and phenylalanine. CDR3 DNA only is kept here, 57 bases in frame from base 1.

This receptor was obtained from a man between 18 and 29 years old with Graves' ophthalmopathy. The chain links TRBV27 with TRBJ1-5; a stretch of 9 junction bases matches TRBD1. Material for sequencing was blood. The nucleotides are TGTGCCAGCAGTTCCTTTACAGGGGGCGCGTACAATAACAATCAGCCCCAGCATTTT. The resulting protein is CASSSFTGGAYNNNQPQHF.